The 7 T cell receptor beta chains below all came from one sample that was sequenced in a study of CD8 T cells in Susac syndrome. After extraction with the RNeasy kit, roughly 0.5 to 1 ug of the RNA was reverse transcribed using random hexamers. TCRdb re-called the immunoSEQ multiplex PCR reads with MiXCR, one entry per CDR3 protein. The data contain 250,000 to 300,000 distinct CDR3 sequences, around nine tenths of them singletons. Source material: CD8+ T cells from PBMCs. The origin of the receptors is a human donor with multiple sclerosis.

The CDR3 DNA reads TGTGCCAGCAGGCTAGCGGGAACCAATGAGCAGTTCTTC. As protein: CASRLAGTNEQFF. This rearrangement joins TRBV7-9 to TRBJ2-1, with 9 bases that match TRBD2. The CDR3 totals 13 residues. Trimming removed 6 bases from V and 6 bases from J; junction bases left unmatched: 3. Germline CDR1 is SEHNR and CDR2 is FQNEAQ (reference sequence).

The chain employs TRBV2 and TRBJ2-5; D gene uncertain. The CDR3 is 15 residues long. V lost 1 base and J 2 bases, leaving 11 bases between the germline ends. Looked up from germline, CDR1 is SNHLY and CDR2 is FYNNEI. CDR3: CASSEGSRLQETQYF. The CDR3 nucleotides are TGTGCCAGCAGTGAAGGTTCAAGGCTGCAAGAGACCCAGTACTTC.

The V gene is TRBV9, the J gene TRBJ2-7; no reliable D call. CDR1 and CDR2 (germline): SGDLS, YYNGEE. The germline V and J ends were trimmed by 0 bases and 5 bases, with 9 bases remaining between them. The CDR3 loop spans 13 amino acids. The CDR3, as DNA: TGTGCCAGCAGCGTAGCTCCCAGCGACGAGCAGTACTTC. The encoded protein is CASSVAPSDEQYF.

The chain couples TRBV27 to TRBJ2-3; TRBD1 is a possible D gene (6 bases). CDR3 size: 15 residues. Looked up from germline, CDR1 is MNHEY and CDR2 is SMNVEV (reference sequence). V shed 2 bases and J shed 2 bases, with 11 bases lying between them. The CDR3 nucleotides are TGTGCCAGCAGTTTAGGGACACATATCACAGATACGCAGTATTTT. This gives the protein CASSLGTHITDTQYF.

The rearrangement joins TRBV13 to TRBJ2-7; a possible D gene is TRBD1 (5 bases). Germline V gene lookup returns CDR1 PRHDT and CDR2 FYEKMQ (reference sequence). V was shortened by 7 bases and J by 0 bases, with 10 bases between the two germline ends. The CDR3 sequence is 13 residues long. DNA of the CDR3: TGTGCCAGCAAGACAGTGAACTCCTACGAGCAGTACTTC. Translated, it gives CASKTVNSYEQYF.

The rearrangement uses TRBV13 and TRBJ2-2; TRBD2 matches 8 bases. The CDR3 is 16 residues long. Trimming removed 1 base from V and 1 base from J; junction bases left unmatched: 2. Germline V gene lookup returns CDR1 PRHDT and CDR2 FYEKMQ (reference sequence). The CDR3 nucleotides are TGTGCCAGCAGCTTAGTTAGCGGGGAGAACACCGGGGAGCTGTTTTTT. Its translation is CASSLVSGENTGELFF.

Here the CDR3 DNA reads TGTGCCAGCAGCGTCGAAATGGGGGACTACGAGCAGTACTTC. This codes for CASSVEMGDYEQYF. This rearrangement joins TRBV5-4 to TRBJ2-7; either TRBD1 or TRBD2 may fit D (5 bases each). V lost 4 bases and J lost 3, with 14 bases in between. The CDR3 has 14 amino acids. Germline lookup yields CDR1 SGHNT and CDR2 YYREEE (reference sequence). The full variable domain, rest sourced from reference TRBV5-4 and TRBJ2-7, is ETGVTQSPTHLIKTRGQQVTLRCSSQSGHNTVSWYQQALGQGPQFIFQYYREEENGRGNFPPRFSGLQFPNYSSELNVNALELDDSALYLCASSVEMGDYEQYFGPGTRLTVT.